This entry lists 17 T cell receptor beta chains sequenced from one sample in a study of T-cell reconstitution after alpha-beta-depleted transplantation in children. Unique molecular identifiers were used to barcode this TCRbeta library. MiXCR, applied by TCRdb to the PCR reads, yields one record per CDR3 protein. Of about 980,000 distinct CDR3 sequences listed, around 30% are singletons. Sequencing used PBMCs, mostly from graft donor cells, obtained 360 days after TCRalphabeta/CD19-depleted stem cell transplant. All receptors derive from a boy under three years old who had a stem cell transplant for SCID, so the T cells may come from the graft donor.

This clonotype was seen repeatedly, ten times or more. The chain uses TRBV18 and TRBJ2-7; no firm D call. Trimming pared 8 bases from V and 3 bases from J, leaving 8 bases between. Per the germline V gene, CDR1 is KGHSH and CDR2 is LQKENI. The CDR3 sequence is 11 residues long. The CDR3 nucleotides are TGTGCCAGCAGCCCCGACTACGAGCAGTACTTC. Amino acid sequence: CASSPDYEQYF. Filled out from reference TRBV18 and TRBJ2-7, the complete variable domain reads NAGVMQNPRHLVRRRGQEARLRCSPMKGHSHVYWYRQLPEEGLKFMVYLQKENIIDESGMPKERFSAEFPKEGPSILRIQQVVRGDSAAYFCASSPDYEQYFGPGTRLTVT.

The genes are TRBV10-3 and TRBJ2-2, with 8 bases identical to TRBD1. Germline V lookup: CDR1 ENHRY, CDR2 SYGVKD. The CDR3 spans 13 residues. The V segment lost 6 bases and the J segment 6 bases; nucleotides outside the gene matches: 3. CDR3 in amino acids: CAISSTGAGELFF. The CDR3 DNA is TGTGCCATCAGCTCGACAGGGGCCGGGGAGCTGTTTTTT.

This clonotype was seen a few times. The chain recombines TRBV12-3 or TRBV12-4 with TRBJ2-3; a possible D gene is TRBD2 (5 bases). Trimming removed 6 bases at V and 2 bases at J, with 9 bases between. The length of the CDR3 is 13 residues. In DNA, the CDR3 is TGTGCCAGCAGGCGGGTACTCACAGATACGCAGTATTTT. Translation gives CASRRVLTDTQYF.

The chain is built from TRBV7-2 and TRBJ1-6, with D uncertain. V gave up 0 bases and J gave up 7 bases, with 7 bases separating them. This CDR3 has 14 residues. Germline lookup yields CDR1 SGHTA and CDR2 FQGNSA. This CDR3 is CASSLAIGNSPLHF. CDR3 in DNA: TGTGCCAGCAGCTTAGCGATAGGGAATTCACCCCTCCACTTT.

This clonotype has a handful of counts. V usage is TRBV12-3 or TRBV12-4 and J usage is TRBJ2-5; 9 bases agree with TRBD2. J gave up 8 bases and V 3 bases, and 4 bases lay outside the gene matches. CDR3 length: 13 residues. The CDR3 protein is CASSLRGGATQYF. DNA for the CDR3: TGTGCCAGCAGTTTGCGCGGGGGGGCCACCCAGTACTTC.

This clonotype was seen a handful of times. The chain is built from TRBV15 and TRBJ1-2, with D maybe TRBD1 (5 bases). V lost 0 bases and J 7 bases, leaving 12 bases between the germline ends. CDR1 and CDR2 (germline): LNHNV, YYDKDF (reference sequence). CDR3 length equals 14 residues. The chain's CDR3 is CATSRDQLRGGYTF. The DNA of the CDR3 is TGTGCCACCAGCAGAGATCAGTTGAGGGGTGGCTACACCTTC.

This clonotype was seen a handful of times. The chain combines TRBV12-3 or TRBV12-4 with TRBJ2-1, with 10 bases identical to TRBD1. The CDR3 consists of 18 residues. After removal of 9 bases from V and 7 bases from J, the junction contained 21 bases not matched to a gene. CDR3 DNA sequence: TGTGCCAGTCGACAGGGGGCGGTCGTCTCGGCAGAATGGAATGAGCAGTTCTTC. It yields the protein CASRQGAVVSAEWNEQFF.

There are a few counts of this clonotype. The CDR3 loop is CATSSRTGLNEQFF. The CDR3 DNA is TGTGCCACCAGCAGTAGGACAGGGTTGAATGAGCAGTTCTTC. The chain couples TRBV15 to TRBJ2-1, with TRBD1 matching 8 bases. The CDR3 contains 14 residues. Germline-derived CDR1 and CDR2 are LNHNV and YYDKDF (reference sequence). The J segment lost 7 bases and the V segment lost 3 bases, leaving 5 bases of the junction unmatched.

The chain uses TRBV20-1 and TRBJ2-5; 9 bases agree with TRBD2. Germline-derived CDR1 and CDR2 are DFQATT and SNEGSKA (reference sequence). There are 15 residues in the CDR3. V gave up 0 bases and J gave up 2 bases; unmatched junction bases: 4. The CDR3 region is CSARDGGGAQETQYF. The DNA for the CDR3 is TGCAGTGCTAGAGATGGCGGGGGGGCACAAGAGACCCAGTACTTC.

The table lists this clonotype with a few counts. V is TRBV20-1 and J is TRBJ1-1, with D unresolved. V gave up 6 bases and J gave up 1 base, with 12 bases separating them. Germline V CDR1 and CDR2: DFQATT, SNEGSKA (reference sequence). This CDR3 contains 13 residues. CDR3 in amino acids: CSAQGTANTEAFF. The CDR3 DNA follows: TGCAGTGCCCAAGGTACAGCGAACACTGAAGCTTTCTTT.

This clonotype turned up a few times. The V call is TRBV29-1, the J call TRBJ2-1; perhaps TRBD1 as D (5 bases). Trimming stripped 4 bases from V and 7 bases from J, with 11 bases between. From germline, CDR1 is SQVTM and CDR2 ANQGSEA. This CDR3 region has 12 residues. In nucleotides, the CDR3 is TGCAGCGTTGGTAGACAGTGGAATGAGCAGTTCTTC. It codes for CSVGRQWNEQFF.

CDR3 in DNA: TGTGCCAGCAGCCAAGACCGAGTAAAATATGGCTACACCTTC. It yields the protein CASSQDRVKYGYTF. The rearrangement joins TRBV4-2 to TRBJ1-2; D gene uncertain. Trimming left V 0 bases short and J 5 bases short, with 10 bases between. CDR3 size: 14 residues. Germline values: CDR1 LGHNA, CDR2 YNFKEQ.

This clonotype was seen a few times. The gene calls are TRBV7-8 and TRBJ2-2; a possible D gene is TRBD1 (6 bases). This CDR3 comprises 14 residues. Between the trimmed V and J ends, which lost 7 bases and 4 bases, there was a span of 13 bases. Looked up from germline, CDR1 is SGHVS and CDR2 is FQNEAQ. CDR3 sequence (DNA): TGTGCCAGCACCCTAAACAGGGCCACCGGGGAGCTGTTTTTT. This sequence encodes CASTLNRATGELFF.

This clonotype was seen a few times. This rearrangement joins TRBV15 to TRBJ1-3, with a possible D match to TRBD1 (6 bases). CDR3 length equals 16 residues. CDR1 and CDR2 (germline): LNHNV, YYDKDF (reference sequence). Trimming shortened V by 8 bases and J by 4 bases, and 21 bases separated the two germline ends. CDR3 residues: CATSLGGPYIGNTIYF. The DNA of the CDR3 is TGTGCCACCTCTCTAGGGGGGCCTTATATCGGAAACACCATATATTTT.

This chain joins TRBV5-1 and TRBJ1-5; D is unclear. Per the germline V gene, CDR1 is SGHRS and CDR2 is YFSETQ. Trimming stripped 0 bases from V and 8 bases from J, with 15 bases between. CDR3 length: 15 residues. The CDR3 DNA reads TGCGCCAGCAGCTTGGGGGGAGCAGCCTGGGAGCCCCAGCATTTT. This gives the protein CASSLGGAAWEPQHF.

This clonotype was counted between two and nine times. The chain recombines TRBV20-1 with TRBJ2-4; TRBD1 is a possible D gene (6 bases). This CDR3 comprises 14 residues. V was cut by 3 bases and J by 6 bases, with 15 bases left in between. Germline lookup yields CDR1 DFQATT and CDR2 SNEGSKA (reference sequence). The CDR3 DNA reads as TGCAGTGCTAGGCAGGGGAGTTTGGGAAACATTCAGTACTTC. It is translated as CSARQGSLGNIQYF.

This clonotype was seen a few times. This chain uses TRBV6-2 or TRBV6-3 with TRBJ2-3; TRBD2 is a possible D gene (6 bases). The V end lost 4 bases, the J end lost 1 base, and 18 bases lay between the germline ends. Germline V lookup: CDR1 MNHEY, CDR2 SVGEGT. This CDR3 region has 17 residues. The CDR3 region is CASSFPTAGLRTDTQYF. DNA for the CDR3: TGTGCCAGCAGTTTCCCAACAGCGGGCCTTCGCACAGATACGCAGTATTTT.